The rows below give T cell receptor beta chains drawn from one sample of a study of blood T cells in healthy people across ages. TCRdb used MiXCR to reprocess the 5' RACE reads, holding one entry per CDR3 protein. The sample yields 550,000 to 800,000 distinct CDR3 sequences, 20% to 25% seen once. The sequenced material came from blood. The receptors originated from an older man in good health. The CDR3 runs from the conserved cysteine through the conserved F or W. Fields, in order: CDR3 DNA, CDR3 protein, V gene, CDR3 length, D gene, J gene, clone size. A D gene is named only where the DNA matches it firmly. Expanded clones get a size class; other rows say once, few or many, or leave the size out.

CDR3nt: TGTGCCAGCAGTCTACTAGCGGGAGTTATCGGCTCCTACGAGCAGTACTTC
CDR3aa: CASSLLAGVIGSYEQYF
v_gene: TRBV7-2
len: 17
d_gene: TRBD2
j_gene: TRBJ2-7
abundance: few

CDR3nt: TGCGCCAGCAGCTTGGGACAGCTTGACGAGACCCAGTACTTC
CDR3aa: CASSLGQLDETQYF
v_gene: TRBV5-1
len: 14
d_gene: NA
j_gene: TRBJ2-5
abundance: many

CDR3nt: TGCAGCGTTGTAGGGGTTCTCGCCTACAATGAGCAGTTCTTC
CDR3aa: CSVVGVLAYNEQFF
v_gene: TRBV29-1
len: 14
d_gene: NA
j_gene: TRBJ2-1
abundance: few

CDR3nt: TGTGCCAGCACCACTCAGACAGGTTTGGAAAAACTGTTTTTT
CDR3aa: CASTTQTGLEKLFF
v_gene: TRBV12-3/TRBV12-4
len: 14
d_gene: NA
j_gene: TRBJ1-4
abundance: NA

CDR3nt: TGTGCCAGCATCCGGGACAGGGGTCGGGAGACCCAGTACTTC
CDR3aa: CASIRDRGRETQYF
v_gene: TRBV2
len: 14
d_gene: TRBD1
j_gene: TRBJ2-5
abundance: NA

CDR3nt: TGTGCCAGCAGCTTATGGGAGAGTACGCAGTATTTT
CDR3aa: CASSLWESTQYF
v_gene: TRBV7-2
len: 12
d_gene: NA
j_gene: TRBJ2-3
abundance: few

CDR3nt: TGTGCCAGCAGCCTCACTCTAGCGGGAAGCCCCTACGAGCAGTACTTC
CDR3aa: CASSLTLAGSPYEQYF
v_gene: TRBV6-2/TRBV6-3
len: 16
d_gene: TRBD2
j_gene: TRBJ2-7
abundance: many

CDR3nt: TGTGCCAGCAGAGGGAATAGCGGGAGTAGTTTCGAGCAGTACTTC
CDR3aa: CASRGNSGSSFEQYF
v_gene: TRBV2
len: 15
d_gene: TRBD2
j_gene: TRBJ2-7
abundance: few

CDR3nt: TGTGCCAGCAGGAAATCCCCAGGGAGTAGCGGGGAGCTGTTTTTT
CDR3aa: CASRKSPGSSGELFF
v_gene: TRBV2
len: 15
d_gene: NA
j_gene: TRBJ2-2
abundance: NA

CDR3nt: TGTGCCAGCAGCTTAGAGGGCAGGGGAAATGAGCAGTTCTTC
CDR3aa: CASSLEGRGNEQFF
v_gene: TRBV7-9
len: 14
d_gene: NA
j_gene: TRBJ2-1
abundance: many

CDR3nt: TGTGCCAGCAGTATGGGACAGGGGGCCCCAGATACGCAGTATTTT
CDR3aa: CASSMGQGAPDTQYF
v_gene: TRBV5-6
len: 15
d_gene: TRBD1
j_gene: TRBJ2-3
abundance: NA

CDR3nt: TGTGCCATCAAACAGGGGGCTAATGAGCAGTTCTTC
CDR3aa: CAIKQGANEQFF
v_gene: TRBV10-3
len: 12
d_gene: TRBD1
j_gene: TRBJ2-1
abundance: NA